This T cell receptor beta chain originates from a study of T cells in Graves' hyperthyroidism and ophthalmopathy. The study, taken as a whole, reports: Peripheral blood also featured most of the thyroid clonotypes expanded above 0.001. A 13 V-J model separated ophthalmopathy from stable hyperthyroidism.

Each diagnosis drew on symptoms, thyroxine, TRAb, thyroid ultrasound and orbital computed tomography findings. Amplified TCR beta CDR3 regions came from RNA transcripts. HTBI primers drove first-round RT-PCR of the TCR CDR3. TCRdb analysed the multiplex PCR reads with MiXCR anew, one entry per CDR3 protein. Of approximately 400,000 distinct CDR3 sequences in the sample, roughly 14% were seen once. At least ten counts were recorded for this clonotype. The antigen is unknown. This CDR3 is 15 amino acids long. Germline-derived CDR1 and CDR2 are DFQATT and SNEGSKA (reference sequence). Trimming cost V 3 bases and J 4 bases, with 18 bases left between them.

The receptor was derived from a woman between 18 and 29 years old with Graves' hyperthyroidism. The specimen sequenced was blood. V is TRBV20-1 and J is TRBJ2-5; D is uncertain. Written as DNA, the CDR3 is TGCAGTGCTAGGCCCTCTTCTAAAGGGCGAGAGACCCAGTACTTC. Its translation is CSARPSSKGRETQYF.